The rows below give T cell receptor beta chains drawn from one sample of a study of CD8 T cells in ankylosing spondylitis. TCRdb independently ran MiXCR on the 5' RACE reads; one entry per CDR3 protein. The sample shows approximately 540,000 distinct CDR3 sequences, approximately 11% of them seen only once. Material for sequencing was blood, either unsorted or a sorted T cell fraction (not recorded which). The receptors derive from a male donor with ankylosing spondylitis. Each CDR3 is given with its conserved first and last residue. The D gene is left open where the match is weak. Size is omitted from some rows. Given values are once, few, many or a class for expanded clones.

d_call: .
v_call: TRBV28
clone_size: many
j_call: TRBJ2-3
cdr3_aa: CASTKRRNTDTQYF
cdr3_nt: TGTGCCAGCACCAAGCGACGGAACACAGATACGCAGTATTTT

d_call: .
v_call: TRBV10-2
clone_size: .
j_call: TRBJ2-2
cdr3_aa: CASSDGRDRGTGELFF
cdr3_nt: TGCGCCAGCAGTGACGGGAGAGACCGGGGCACCGGGGAGCTGTTTTTT

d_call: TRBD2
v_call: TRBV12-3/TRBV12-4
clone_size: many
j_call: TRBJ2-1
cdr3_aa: CASIRGGSFGEQFF
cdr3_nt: TGTGCCAGCATCCGGGGCGGGAGTTTTGGTGAGCAGTTCTTC

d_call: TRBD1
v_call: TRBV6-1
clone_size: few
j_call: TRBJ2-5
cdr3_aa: CASSVSGQGLETQYF
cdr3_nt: TGTGCCAGCAGTGTGTCGGGACAGGGTTTGGAGACCCAGTACTTC

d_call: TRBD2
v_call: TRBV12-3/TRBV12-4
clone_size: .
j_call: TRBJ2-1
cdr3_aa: CASLYAGVHNEQFF
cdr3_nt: TGTGCCAGCCTTTACGCGGGAGTCCACAATGAGCAGTTCTTC

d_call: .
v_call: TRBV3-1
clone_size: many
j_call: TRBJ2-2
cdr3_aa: CASSHAHGVGELFF
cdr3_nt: TGTGCCAGCAGCCACGCTCATGGGGTTGGGGAGCTGTTTTTT

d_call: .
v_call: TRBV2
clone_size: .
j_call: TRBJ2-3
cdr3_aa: CADAKGNSPFADTQYF
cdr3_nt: TGTGCCGATGCAAAGGGCAACAGCCCTTTCGCAGATACGCAGTATTTT

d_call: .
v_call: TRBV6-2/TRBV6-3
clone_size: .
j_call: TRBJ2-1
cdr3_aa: CASSYSWRGTYNEQFF
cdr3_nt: TGTGCCAGCAGTTACTCGTGGAGGGGGACCTACAATGAGCAGTTCTTC

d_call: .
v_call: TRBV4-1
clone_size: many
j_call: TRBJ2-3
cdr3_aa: CASSQRYSGFDTQYF
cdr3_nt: TGCGCCAGCAGCCAAAGATATTCGGGGTTCGATACGCAGTATTTT

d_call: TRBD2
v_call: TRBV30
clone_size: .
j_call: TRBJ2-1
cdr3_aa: CAWSRLAGAGNEQFF
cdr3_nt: TGTGCCTGGAGTCGACTAGCGGGAGCGGGGAATGAGCAGTTCTTC

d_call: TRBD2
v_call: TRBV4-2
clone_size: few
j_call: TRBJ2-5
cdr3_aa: CASGLAGSTQYF
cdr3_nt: TGTGCCTCGGGACTAGCGGGTAGTACCCAGTACTTC

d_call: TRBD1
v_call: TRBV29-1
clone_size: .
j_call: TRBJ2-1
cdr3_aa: CSVATGGYYNEQFF
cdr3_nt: TGCAGCGTAGCTACAGGGGGATATTACAATGAGCAGTTCTTC

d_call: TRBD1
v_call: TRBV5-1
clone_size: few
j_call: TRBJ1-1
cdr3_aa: CASSPFTGEAEAFF
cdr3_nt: TGCGCCAGCAGCCCATTTACAGGGGAGGCTGAAGCTTTCTTT

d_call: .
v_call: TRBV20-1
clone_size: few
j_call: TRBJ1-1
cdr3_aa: CSAPRVDTEAFF
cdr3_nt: TGCAGTGCCCCAAGGGTGGACACTGAAGCTTTCTTT

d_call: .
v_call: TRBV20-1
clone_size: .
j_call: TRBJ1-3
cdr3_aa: CSGFFSSGNTIYF
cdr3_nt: TGCAGTGGTTTCTTTAGCTCTGGAAACACCATATATTTT

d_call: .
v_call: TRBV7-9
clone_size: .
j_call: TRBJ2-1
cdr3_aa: CASSSRSRSYNEQFF
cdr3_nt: TGTGCCAGCAGCTCAAGGAGTCGATCCTACAATGAGCAGTTCTTC

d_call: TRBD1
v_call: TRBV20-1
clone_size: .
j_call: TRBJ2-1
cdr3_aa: CSAHEQGQGAYNEQFF
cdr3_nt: TGCAGTGCTCATGAACAGGGACAGGGGGCCTACAATGAGCAGTTCTTC

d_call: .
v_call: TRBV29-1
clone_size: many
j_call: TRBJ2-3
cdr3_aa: CSASRGLSTDTQYF
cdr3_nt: TGCAGCGCCTCGAGGGGGTTGAGCACAGATACGCAGTATTTT

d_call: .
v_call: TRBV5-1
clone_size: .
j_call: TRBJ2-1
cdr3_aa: CASSPRESSYNEQFF
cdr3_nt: TGCGCCAGCAGCCCGAGGGAAAGCTCCTACAATGAGCAGTTCTTC

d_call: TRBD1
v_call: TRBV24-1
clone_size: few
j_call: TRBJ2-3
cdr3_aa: CATTPGTGHADTQYF
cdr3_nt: TGTGCCACCACCCCAGGGACAGGTCATGCAGATACGCAGTATTTT

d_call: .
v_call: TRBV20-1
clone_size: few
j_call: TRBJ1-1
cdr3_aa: CRGQKNTEAFF
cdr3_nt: TGCAGAGGACAGAAGAACACTGAAGCTTTCTTT

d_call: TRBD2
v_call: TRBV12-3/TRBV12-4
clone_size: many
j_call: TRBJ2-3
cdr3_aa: CASNRLAGSTDTQYF
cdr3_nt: TGTGCCAGCAACCGACTAGCGGGGAGCACAGATACGCAGTATTTT

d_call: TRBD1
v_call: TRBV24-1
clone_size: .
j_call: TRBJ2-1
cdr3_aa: CATSDLRQGAGNEQFF
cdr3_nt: TGTGCCACCAGTGATTTGCGGCAGGGGGCGGGCAATGAGCAGTTCTTC

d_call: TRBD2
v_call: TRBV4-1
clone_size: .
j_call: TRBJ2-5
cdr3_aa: CASSQFGLAGGETQYF
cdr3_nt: TGCGCCAGCAGCCAGTTTGGACTAGCGGGAGGGGAGACCCAGTACTTC

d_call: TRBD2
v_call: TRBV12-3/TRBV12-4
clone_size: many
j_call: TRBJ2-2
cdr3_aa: CASNDDLAGNTGELFF
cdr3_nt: TGTGCCAGCAACGATGACTTAGCGGGGAACACCGGGGAGCTGTTTTTT

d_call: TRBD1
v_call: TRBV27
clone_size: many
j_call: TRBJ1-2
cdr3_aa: CASKRGTGDNYGYTF
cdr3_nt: TGTGCCAGCAAGAGGGGGACAGGGGATAACTATGGCTACACCTTC

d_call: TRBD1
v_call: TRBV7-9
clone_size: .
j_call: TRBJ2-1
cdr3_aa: CASSTGQGSNEQFF
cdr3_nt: TGTGCCAGCAGCACGGGACAGGGAAGCAATGAGCAGTTCTTC

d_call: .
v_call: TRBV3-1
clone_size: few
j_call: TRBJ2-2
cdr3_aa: CASSPRLGSNTGELFF
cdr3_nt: TGTGCCAGCAGCCCGAGACTAGGATCGAACACCGGGGAGCTGTTTTTT

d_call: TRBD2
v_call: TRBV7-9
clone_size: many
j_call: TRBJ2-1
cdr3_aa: CASSLGAGGDYNEQFF
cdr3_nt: TGTGCCAGCAGTCTCGGAGCGGGAGGGGACTACAATGAGCAGTTCTTC

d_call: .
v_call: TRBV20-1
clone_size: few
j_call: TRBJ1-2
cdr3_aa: CSADDKDYGYTF
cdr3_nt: TGCAGTGCCGACGACAAGGACTATGGCTACACCTTC

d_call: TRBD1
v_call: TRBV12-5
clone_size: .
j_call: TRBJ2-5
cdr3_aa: CASGVVQGIMETQYF
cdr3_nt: TGTGCTAGTGGTGTCGTACAGGGGATCATGGAGACCCAGTACTTC

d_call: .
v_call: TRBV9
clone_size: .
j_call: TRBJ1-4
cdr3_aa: CASSPRGIGNEKLFF
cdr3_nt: TGTGCCAGCAGCCCCCGAGGCATTGGTAATGAAAAACTGTTTTTT

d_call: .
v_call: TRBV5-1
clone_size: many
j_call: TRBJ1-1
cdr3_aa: CASSLPQGSAEAFF
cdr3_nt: TGCGCCAGCAGCTTACCCCAGGGTAGCGCTGAAGCTTTCTTT

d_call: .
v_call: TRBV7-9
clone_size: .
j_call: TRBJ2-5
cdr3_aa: CASSLGVTGTQETQYF
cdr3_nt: TGTGCCAGCAGCTTAGGAGTTACAGGGACCCAAGAGACCCAGTACTTC

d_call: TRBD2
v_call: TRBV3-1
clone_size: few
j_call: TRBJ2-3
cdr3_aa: CASSQDLGLAGDTDTQYF
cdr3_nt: TGTGCCAGCAGCCAAGACCTTGGACTAGCGGGAGACACAGATACGCAGTATTTT

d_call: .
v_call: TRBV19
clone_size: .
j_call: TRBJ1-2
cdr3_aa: CASSIYPTGPSSYGYTF
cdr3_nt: TGTGCCAGTAGTATCTATCCCACGGGACCGTCCTCCTATGGCTACACCTTC

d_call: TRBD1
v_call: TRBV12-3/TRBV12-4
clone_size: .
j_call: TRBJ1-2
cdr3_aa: CASSRQGEGYGYTF
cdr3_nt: TGTGCCAGCAGCAGACAGGGAGAAGGCTATGGCTACACCTTC